What follows are 19 T cell receptor beta chains derived from one specimen sequenced in a study of cytomegalovirus exposure and HLA in healthy donors. The PCR was carried out with 60 Vbeta primers and 13 Jbeta primers. Assay: immunoSEQ multiplex PCR; the TCRdb copy retains only in-frame clones and omits some. The listing records 120,000 or so clones. The sequencing input was PBMCs. The source is a man younger than 35 in good health and CMV-seronegative.

The DNA of the CDR3 is TGTGCCAGCAGCCACGTCACGGGACAGGGGCATGGCTACACCTTC. Translation: CASSHVTGQGHGYTF. The chain combines TRBV4-2 with TRBJ1-2, with TRBD1 identical over 10 bases. Trimming cost V 3 bases and J 6 bases; bases outside gene matches: 7. This CDR3 spans 15 amino acids. CDR1 LGHNA and CDR2 YNFKEQ come from the germline V gene.

V and J are TRBV6-1 and TRBJ2-2; perhaps TRBD1 as D (5 bases). Germline lookup yields CDR1 MNHNS and CDR2 SASEGT. Trimming pared 11 bases from V and 5 bases from J, leaving 15 bases between. The CDR3 has 13 residues. The CDR3 loop is CAGKGKGTGELFF. The CDR3 coding sequence is TGTGCCGGAAAGGGAAAGGGGACCGGGGAGCTGTTTTTT.

The chain couples TRBV6-5 to TRBJ2-1; D uncertain. Germline V gene lookup returns CDR1 MNHEY and CDR2 SVGAGI. V was shortened by 6 bases and J by 8 bases, with 14 bases between the two germline ends. There are 13 residues in the CDR3. The CDR3 nucleotides are TGTGCCAGCAGGCTCCAGGAAAGGTATGAGCAGTTCTTC. Translation: CASRLQERYEQFF.

J is TRBJ2-1 and V is TRBV28; 15 bases line up with TRBD2. The CDR3 has 15 residues. V shed 5 bases, J shed 7 bases, and the junction held 3 bases outside the gene matches. Looked up from germline, CDR1 is MDHEN and CDR2 is SYDVKM. The CDR3: CASSPGTSGRNEQFF. The DNA of the CDR3 is TGTGCCAGCAGTCCCGGGACTAGCGGGAGGAATGAGCAGTTCTTC.

To note about this clone: At the DNA level, this CDR3 is encoded by other sequences in the same sample as well. This rearrangement joins TRBV30 to TRBJ1-4, with D possibly TRBD1 on 6 matching bases. CDR3 length: 13 amino acids. V lost 3 bases to trimming and J lost 3 bases, with 8 bases between them. CDR1 GTSNPN and CDR2 SVGIG come from the germline V gene (reference sequence). CDR3 bases: TGTGCCTGGAGCCAGGGGTCTAATGAAAAACTGTTTTTT. Protein: CAWSQGSNEKLFF.

The rearrangement joins TRBV14 to TRBJ2-1, with unresolved D. Between the trimmed V and J ends, which lost 5 bases and 4 bases, there was a span of 9 bases. The CDR3 has 13 residues. The germline CDR1 and CDR2 sequences are SGHDN and FVKESK. This CDR3 is CASSYLLYNEQFF. The DNA of the CDR3 is TGTGCCAGCAGCTATTTACTATACAATGAGCAGTTCTTC.

The rearrangement uses TRBV5-1 and TRBJ2-3, with 11 bases lining up with TRBD2. Germline values: CDR1 SGHRS, CDR2 YFSETQ. Losses at the gene ends were 4 bases for V and 0 bases for J; bases not matched to a gene: 13. The CDR3 extends over 19 amino acids. CDR3: CASSRPTSGELSSTDTQYF. The CDR3 DNA sequence: TGCGCCAGCAGCCGCCCGACTAGCGGGGAGCTCTCTAGCACAGATACGCAGTATTTT. The whole variable domain, remainder taken from reference TRBV5-1 and TRBJ2-3, is KAGVTQTPRYLIKTRGQQVTLSCSPISGHRSVSWYQQTPGQGLQFLFEYFSETQRNKGNFPGRFSGRQFSNSRSEMNVSTLELGDSALYLCASSRPTSGELSSTDTQYFGPGTRLTVL.

The chain carries TRBV28 and TRBJ2-7; weak D call: TRBD1 (5 bases). V lost 1 base and J lost 2, with 15 bases in between. Germline CDR1 reads MDHEN; CDR2 reads SYDVKM. The CDR3 has 16 residues. CDR3 sequence reads: CASSLYGRADPYEQYF. DNA of the CDR3: TGTGCCAGCAGTTTATATGGCAGGGCGGACCCCTACGAGCAGTACTTC.

The chain is built from TRBV15 and TRBJ1-5; no reliable D call. This CDR3 is 16 amino acids long. Trimming took off 3 bases at V and 4 bases at J, with 16 bases between the two ends. Germline CDR1 and CDR2: LNHNV and YYDKDF (reference sequence). Here the CDR3 reads CATSRMEGIWNQPQHF. The DNA of the CDR3 is TGTGCCACCAGCAGGATGGAGGGAATATGGAATCAGCCCCAGCATTTT. The full variable domain, with the rest looked up from reference TRBV15 and TRBJ1-5, is DAMVIQNPRYQVTQFGKPVTLSCSQTLNHNVMYWYQQKSSQAPKLLFHYYDKDFNNEADTPDNFQSRRPNTSFCFLDIRSPGLGDTAMYLCATSRMEGIWNQPQHFGDGTRLSIL.

V usage is TRBV7-9 and J usage is TRBJ2-5, with a weak D call TRBD2 (6 bases). This CDR3 contains 15 residues. V lost 5 bases and J lost 2, with 15 bases in between. Germline V lookup: CDR1 SEHNR, CDR2 FQNEAQ (reference sequence). As DNA, the CDR3 is TGTGCCAGCAGCCACGCTTTAGCGGAGCAAGAGACCCAGTACTTC. Translation gives CASSHALAEQETQYF. The full variable domain, completed using reference TRBV7-9 and TRBJ2-5, is DTGVSQNPRHKITKRGQNVTFRCDPISEHNRLYWYRQTLGQGPEFLTYFQNEAQLEKSRLLSDRFSAERPKGSFSTLEIQRTEQGDSAMYLCASSHALAEQETQYFGPGTRLLVL.

The chain combines TRBV5-4 with TRBJ2-5; 10 bases line up with TRBD2. The trim removed 6 bases at V and 5 bases at J, leaving 13 bases unmatched. Germline CDR1 SGHNT, CDR2 YYREEE (reference sequence). The CDR3 covers 16 residues. The CDR3 region is CASTQGSGRAGETQYF. CDR3 nucleotide sequence: TGTGCCAGCACCCAGGGGAGCGGGAGGGCCGGGGAGACCCAGTACTTC.

This chain joins TRBV6-1 and TRBJ2-7, with TRBD1 matching 11 bases. Unmatched junction bases numbered 7, after V lost 8 bases and J lost 1 base. The germline V gene encodes CDR1 MNHNS and CDR2 SASEGT. The CDR3 runs 15 residues. Written as DNA, the CDR3 is TGTGCCAGCCTAAAGGACAGGGGGCGTTCCTACGAGCAGTACTTC. This encodes CASLKDRGRSYEQYF.

J is TRBJ1-3 and V is TRBV9, with a tentative D call TRBD1 (5 bases). The CDR3 spans 18 residues. The V and J ends lost 0 bases and 6 bases respectively, with 22 bases between them. Germline V gene sequence: CDR1 SGDLS, CDR2 YYNGEE. CDR3: CASSVAQGRPGRKNTIYF. CDR3 coding DNA: TGTGCCAGCAGCGTAGCTCAGGGCAGGCCCGGCCGCAAAAACACCATATATTTT. Variable domain in full (rest from reference TRBV9 and TRBJ1-3): DSGVTQTPKHLITATGQRVTLRCSPRSGDLSVYWYQQSLDQGLQFLIQYYNGEERAKGNILERFSAQQFPDLHSELNLSSLELGDSALYFCASSVAQGRPGRKNTIYFGEGSWLTVV.

The V call is TRBV5-1, the J call TRBJ1-2; D remains unclear. V was pared by 1 base and J by 6 bases, with 13 bases between. The CDR3 covers 14 residues. Germline V CDR1 and CDR2: SGHRS, YFSETQ. CDR3 DNA sequence: TGCGCCAGCAGCTTGTCCAACAGTATCGATGGCTACACCTTC. Amino acids: CASSLSNSIDGYTF.

V gene TRBV9 combines with J gene TRBJ1-4, with 7 bases fitting TRBD1. The CDR3 spans 14 residues. V gave up 3 bases and J gave up 8 bases; unmatched junction bases: 7. Germline CDR1 is SGDLS and CDR2 is YYNGEE. The CDR3 is CASSEGQINEKLFF. The CDR3 DNA is TGTGCCAGCAGCGAGGGACAGATTAACGAAAAACTGTTTTTT.

The rearrangement links TRBV28 to TRBJ2-3, with D perhaps matching TRBD2 (5 bases). There are 15 residues in the CDR3. V was cut by 5 bases and J by 1 base, with 13 bases left in between. CDR1 is MDHEN and CDR2 is SYDVKM in the germline V gene. CDR3 protein: CASSAGLRGTDTQYF. The CDR3 DNA is TGTGCCAGCAGTGCCGGACTGAGAGGCACAGATACGCAGTATTTT. The whole variable domain, remainder taken from reference TRBV28 and TRBJ2-3, is DVKVTQSSRYLVKRTGEKVFLECVQDMDHENMFWYRQDPGLGLRLIYFSYDVKMKEKGDIPEGYSVSREKKERFSLILESASTNQTSMYLCASSAGLRGTDTQYFGPGTRLTVL.

This sequence joins TRBV10-3 and TRBJ1-1; D gene uncertain. The germline V and J ends were trimmed by 1 base and 1 base, with 7 bases remaining between them. Germline V lookup: CDR1 ENHRY, CDR2 SYGVKD. The CDR3 has 14 residues. The CDR3 reads CAISEFEGNTEAFF. As DNA, the CDR3 is TGTGCCATCAGTGAGTTCGAGGGGAACACTGAAGCTTTCTTT.

The rearrangement uses TRBV9 and TRBJ1-2; 7 bases map to TRBD1. After removal of 4 bases from V and 2 bases from J, the junction contained 8 bases not matched to a gene. CDR3 size: 15 residues. CDR1 is SGDLS and CDR2 is YYNGEE in the germline V gene. CDR3 DNA sequence: TGTGCCAGCAGCACTCACATGACAGGGAACTATGGCTACACCTTC. It is translated as CASSTHMTGNYGYTF.

The chain combines TRBV5-1 with TRBJ1-1; D is possibly TRBD1 (6 bases). The CDR3 sequence is 17 residues long. Trimming left V 7 bases short and J 1 base short, with 23 bases between. From germline, CDR1 is SGHRS and CDR2 YFSETQ. CDR3 protein: CASRATRRGGQNTEAFF. As DNA, the CDR3 is TGCGCCAGCCGCGCCACCCGTCGGGGGGGCCAGAACACTGAAGCTTTCTTT.